This note documents a single TCR beta chain sequence. What it binds is not known. This sample includes further DNA sequences coding for the same CDR3. The entry originates in a study of shared clonotypes between healthy human individuals. The germline V gene encodes CDR1 SGHRS and CDR2 YFSETQ. Deletions cut 0 bases from V and 1 base from J, with 11 bases between. The CDR3 spans 15 residues. Findings of the study overall: Though the depth was large, rarefaction showed that sorted-subset sequencing was incomplete. Relative to their counterparts shared across all four donors, non-shared clonotypes exhibited diminished generation probabilities.

The data were produced by immunoSEQ multiplex PCR, yet TCRdb's version contains in-frame clones alone and is incomplete. The sample contains a few million clones, around nine tenths of which appear only once. The receptor was isolated from a man aged 18 to 30 in good health. V is TRBV5-1 and J is TRBJ2-7; D is uncertain. Sequencing used naive CD4+ T cells sorted from blood. Subset described: CD45RA+ positively selected. For the CDR3, the DNA is TGCGCCAGCAGCTTGGCCGCTAGTGGGTCCTACGAGCAGTACTTC. Translated, it gives CASSLAASGSYEQYF.